The 8 T cell receptor beta chains presented below share a single source sample, sequenced in a study of metastatic and nonmetastatic thyroid tumors. Ahead of thyroid surgery, no patient had received treatment of any kind. MiXCR reprocessed the PCR reads for TCRdb. Of around 16,000 clones detected, 24% appear once; the ten largest clones hold 13%. The source material was tumor tissue. The source of these receptors is a male donor with papillary thyroid cancer or a benign thyroid nodule (not recorded which). Some clones in this sample may be carry-over from other donors' samples.

In its sample, this clone was seen many times. The chain couples TRBV20-1 to TRBJ2-7; D might be TRBD1 (6 bases). Germline lookup yields CDR1 DFQATT and CDR2 SNEGSKA (reference sequence). V shed 3 bases and J shed 5 bases, with 17 bases lying between them. This CDR3 is 14 amino acids long. CDR3 region: CSARGDTGSNEQYF. In DNA, the CDR3 is TGCAGTGCTAGGGGGGATACAGGGTCCAACGAGCAGTACTTC.

This clone has a handful of counts. V usage is TRBV2 and J usage is TRBJ1-1; maybe TRBD1 (6 bases). This CDR3 region has 14 residues. The V gene lost 5 bases and the J gene lost 1 base, with 11 bases spanning the gap. Germline CDR1 reads SNHLY; CDR2 reads FYNNEI. CDR3 bases: TGTGCCAGCAGTACCCAGGGGTGGAACACTGAAGCTTTCTTT. It specifies CASSTQGWNTEAFF.

This clone was seen ten or more times. Other DNA sequences in the same sample also yield this CDR3. The chain uses TRBV5-1 and TRBJ2-3, with 9 bases lining up with TRBD1. The trim removed 4 bases at V and 4 bases at J, leaving 10 bases unmatched. The CDR3 is made up of 16 amino acids. Germline V gene data show CDR1 as SGHRS and CDR2 as YFSETQ. Here the CDR3 DNA reads TGCGCCAGCAGCGTAGAACAGGGGGCGAGGTCAGATACGCAGTATTTT. Amino acids: CASSVEQGARSDTQYF.

V gene TRBV6-1 combines with J gene TRBJ1-2; possible D gene TRBD1, 5 bases. Trimming took off 6 bases at V and 7 bases at J, with 18 bases between the two ends. The CDR3 spans 14 residues. CDR1 is MNHNS, CDR2 SASEGT, per germline. CDR3 DNA sequence: TGTGCCAGCAGCCCTTATTTGTGGGGGGGTGGCTACACCTTC. It translates to CASSPYLWGGGYTF.

This clone rates as medium-sized. The V gene is TRBV20-1, the J gene TRBJ2-3; TRBD2 agrees at 10 bases. The CDR3 contains 14 residues. Germline loops: CDR1 DFQATT, CDR2 SNEGSKA (reference sequence). V lost 5 bases to trimming and J lost 6 bases; unmatched junction nucleotides: 8. CDR3 nucleotide sequence: TGCAGTGCTCAAACTAGCGGGGAATTGGATACGCAGTATTTT. Protein sequence: CSAQTSGELDTQYF.

This clone was picked up many times. J is TRBJ2-6 and V is TRBV3-1; no firm D call. Germline values: CDR1 LGHDT, CDR2 YNNKEL (reference sequence). V was shortened by 6 bases and J by 0 bases, with 6 bases between the two germline ends. The CDR3 has 14 amino acids. CDR3 nucleotides: TGTGCCAGCAGATTTTACTCTGGGGCCAACGTCCTGACTTTC. Amino acids: CASRFYSGANVLTF. Complete variable domain (other parts from reference TRBV3-1 and TRBJ2-6): DTAVSQTPKYLVTQMGNDKSIKCEQNLGHDTMYWYKQDSKKFLKIMFSYNNKELIINETVPNRFSPKSPDKAHLNLHINSLELGDSAVYFCASRFYSGANVLTFGAGSRLTVL.

Within the sample, this clone is medium-sized. This CDR3 is also generated by other DNA sequences in the sample. The gene calls are TRBV20-1 and TRBJ2-3; D is perhaps TRBD1 or TRBD2 (5 bases each). The CDR3 loop spans 14 amino acids. V was cut by 3 bases and J by 0 bases, with 10 bases left in between. Germline V CDR1 and CDR2: DFQATT, SNEGSKA (reference sequence). As DNA, the CDR3 is TGCAGTGCTAGCGATGGGGGAAGCACAGATACGCAGTATTTT. It is translated as CSASDGGSTDTQYF.

In this sample, this clone turned up many times. With a much larger clone just one base away, this may be a read error. The sample has other DNA sequences that encode this CDR3 too. The genes are TRBV6-2 or TRBV6-3 and TRBJ2-5; no definite D call. Trimming took off 7 bases at V and 4 bases at J, with 13 bases between the two ends. Germline V gene sequence: CDR1 MNHEY, CDR2 SVGEGT. The CDR3 length is 13 residues. The CDR3 loop reads CASIKTRSETQYF. For the CDR3, the DNA is TGTGCCAGCATTAAGACGAGATCAGAGACCCAGTACTTC.